This paragraph covers one T cell receptor beta chain sequence. Its cognate antigen is unknown. Profiling relied on immunoSEQ multiplex PCR, and the TCRdb table lists in-frame clones only, not all of them. Of 110,000 to 150,000 clones listed, approximately 90% were seen once; the top ten hold 3.1%. This entry comes from a study of T cell responses to AZD1222 COVID-19 vaccine. The analysis combined second doses at about 4 or about 12 weeks. Study results and limitations: Baseline seropositives among AZD1222 recipients totaled only five or six.

The receptor's source is an adult who received the AZD1222 COVID-19 vaccine. The sample consisted of peripheral blood, taken 28 days after the second AZD1222 dose.

This CDR3 reads CASSSGTGLKNYEQYF. CDR3 DNA sequence: TGTGCCAGTAGTTCGGGGACGGGACTGAAAAACTACGAGCAGTACTTC. The genes are TRBV19 and TRBJ2-7; TRBD2 might be the D (6 bases). Trimming cost V 5 bases and J 3 bases, with 20 bases left between them. This CDR3 spans 16 amino acids. Germline assignment: CDR1 LNHDA and CDR2 SQIVND (reference sequence).